The 32 T cell receptor beta chains given below trace back to one sample, sequenced in a study of cytomegalovirus exposure and HLA in healthy donors. The PCR ran on 60 Vbeta and 13 Jbeta primers. TCRdb keeps only in-frame clones here, not all; method: immunoSEQ multiplex PCR. The sample holds 120,000 to 150,000 clones; 76% are singletons and the top ten take 1.5% to 2%. Sequenced material: PBMCs. These receptor sequences come from a woman in her 40s in good health and CMV-seronegative.

The gene calls are TRBV5-4 and TRBJ1-6, with 9 bases fitting TRBD1. Germline V lookup: CDR1 SGHNT, CDR2 YYREEE (reference sequence). The CDR3 has 15 residues. The V gene end was trimmed by 4 bases and the J gene end by 8 bases; junction bases not matched to a gene: 7. The CDR3 sequence: CASSVLGQGYSPLHF. The CDR3 nucleotides are TGTGCCAGCAGCGTTCTGGGACAGGGTTATTCACCCCTCCACTTT.

V gene TRBV5-1 combines with J gene TRBJ1-5; 10 bases fit TRBD1. This CDR3 contains 18 residues. Germline assignment: CDR1 SGHRS and CDR2 YFSETQ. V lost 4 bases to trimming and J lost 3 bases; unmatched junction nucleotides: 13. In DNA form, the CDR3 reads TGCGCCAGCAGCCCGGACGTTGGGACAGGGGACTCCAATCAGCCCCAGCATTTT. Protein: CASSPDVGTGDSNQPQHF.

The chain has TRBV20-1 and TRBJ1-1; D gene ambiguous. This CDR3 comprises 11 residues. Per germline, CDR1 DFQATT and CDR2 SNEGSKA (reference sequence). V was cut by 7 bases and J by 1 base, with 7 bases left in between. CDR3 amino acids: CSVPGNTEAFF. CDR3 bases: TGCAGTGTGCCGGGGAACACTGAAGCTTTCTTT.

The count of this clone is one. Germline is not matched at one junction end, which may reflect a read error. The chain uses TRBV7-6 and TRBJ2-1; 8 nucleotides agree with TRBD1. Germline V gives CDR1 SGHVS, CDR2 FNYEAQ. The CDR3 runs 16 residues. CDR3 protein: CTSSSPDREEYNEQFF. CDR3 nucleotides: TGTACCAGCAGCTCCCCGGACAGGGAGGAATACAATGAGCAGTTCTTC.

The chain is built from TRBV6-6 and TRBJ1-1, with D hard to call. Germline V gene sequence: CDR1 MNHNY, CDR2 SVGAGI (reference sequence). V was shortened by 4 bases and J by 1 base, with 10 bases between the two germline ends. There are 14 residues in the CDR3. The CDR3 DNA is TGTGCCAGCAGTTCCACAGTGCCGAACACTGAAGCTTTCTTT. Translation: CASSSTVPNTEAFF.

The chain has TRBV18 and TRBJ1-4, with D perhaps matching TRBD1 (6 bases). Trimming stripped 3 bases from V and 6 bases from J, with 14 bases between. The CDR3 is 15 amino acids. Per germline, CDR1 KGHSH and CDR2 LQKENI. CDR3 in amino acids: CASSPPSTGYEKLFF. In DNA form, the CDR3 reads TGTGCCAGCTCACCCCCGAGCACAGGGTATGAAAAACTGTTTTTT.

The sample holds a few counts of this clone. The V call is TRBV5-1, the J call TRBJ1-4, with D maybe TRBD1 (5 bases). This CDR3 comprises 15 residues. Trimming took 4 bases from V and 4 from J, leaving 14 bases between them. Germline V gene sequence: CDR1 SGHRS, CDR2 YFSETQ. CDR3: CASSGGTALNEKLFF. The CDR3 DNA sequence: TGCGCCAGCAGCGGGGGGACCGCTCTTAATGAAAAACTGTTTTTT.

This clone was found a few times. The rearrangement uses TRBV19 and TRBJ2-7; unclear D gene. The V end was cut by 0 bases, the J end by 2 bases, with 14 bases between. The CDR3 is 16 residues long. Germline CDR1 LNHDA, CDR2 SQIVND (reference sequence). The CDR3 here is CASSIDRKLNTYEQYF. The CDR3 nucleotides are TGTGCCAGTAGTATAGATAGGAAACTAAACACCTACGAGCAGTACTTC.

The J gene is TRBJ2-5, the V gene TRBV7-9; TRBD1 is a possible D gene (7 bases). The better agreement between TRBJ2-7 and the DNA end casts doubt on the J call. The CDR3 spans 15 residues. Per the germline V gene, CDR1 is SEHNR and CDR2 is FQNEAQ (reference sequence). CDR3 sequence (DNA): TGTGCCAGCAGCCCCCCAGCAGGGGGGTTCTACGAGCAGTACTTC. It is translated as CASSPPAGGFYEQYF.

The chain carries TRBV27 and TRBJ2-2, with D possibly being TRBD1 (5 bases). CDR3 length: 16 residues. The germline V gene encodes CDR1 MNHEY and CDR2 SMNVEV (reference sequence). Trimming took off 0 bases at V and 0 bases at J, with 8 bases between the two ends. CDR3 amino acids: CASSLSQGSNTGELFF. CDR3 DNA sequence: TGTGCCAGCAGTTTATCGCAGGGATCGAACACCGGGGAGCTGTTTTTT.

The chain links TRBV5-1 to TRBJ2-5, with TRBD1 matching 7 bases. CDR3 size: 15 residues. V gave up 7 bases and J gave up 5 bases; unmatched junction bases: 14. The V gene's germline CDR1 is SGHRS and CDR2 YFSETQ. In DNA form, the CDR3 reads TGCGCCAGCTGCCTACTGGACAGGCTCTACGAGACCCAGTACTTC. Translated: CASCLLDRLYETQYF.

The CDR3: CASSLTGLTDGYTF. The CDR3 DNA is TGCGCCAGCAGCTTAACAGGGTTGACGGATGGCTACACCTTC. The chain couples TRBV5-1 to TRBJ1-2; a possible D gene is TRBD1 (6 bases). Germline V lookup: CDR1 SGHRS, CDR2 YFSETQ. The V gene lost 2 bases and the J gene lost 6 bases, with 14 bases spanning the gap. This CDR3 has 14 amino acids.

The chain combines TRBV7-9 with TRBJ2-5; a weak D match, TRBD2 (6 bases). This CDR3 comprises 14 residues. Germline V lookup: CDR1 SEHNR, CDR2 FQNEAQ (reference sequence). Trimming took off 3 bases at V and 4 bases at J, with 12 bases between the two ends. CDR3 DNA sequence: TGTGCCAGCAGCTTCTTTCAGGGAGGAGAGACCCAGTACTTC. Protein sequence: CASSFFQGGETQYF.

V usage is TRBV29-1 and J usage is TRBJ1-1; TRBD1 agrees at 10 bases. The CDR3 length is 13 residues. The germline V gene has CDR1 SQVTM and CDR2 ANQGSEA. V gave up 1 base and J gave up 6 bases; unmatched junction bases: 2. This CDR3 is CSVEGQGAAEAFF. CDR3 bases: TGCAGCGTTGAAGGACAGGGGGCAGCTGAAGCTTTCTTT.

The chain carries TRBV11-2 and TRBJ2-1; D possibly corresponds to TRBD1 (6 bases). The CDR3 runs to 15 residues. V gave up 3 bases and J gave up 5 bases, with 14 bases separating them. Germline assignment: CDR1 SGHAT and CDR2 FQNNGV. The CDR3 bases are TGTGCCAGCAGCTTCCTAGGGCAGGGGAACAATGAGCAGTTCTTC. It codes for CASSFLGQGNNEQFF.

Of note for this clone: Germline is not matched at one junction end, which may reflect a read error. This chain joins TRBV7-9 and TRBJ1-2, with TRBD1 identical over 7 bases. The CDR3 loop spans 14 amino acids. Germline CDR1 SEHNR, CDR2 FQNEAQ (reference sequence). Here the CDR3 reads CSSSLAGTAYGYTF. The CDR3 DNA follows: TGTTCCAGCAGCTTAGCCGGGACAGCCTATGGCTACACCTTC. Looking up the rest from reference TRBV7-9 and TRBJ1-2 gives the full variable domain: DTGVSQNPRHKITKRGQNVTFRCDPISEHNRLYWYRQTLGQGPEFLTYFQNEAQLEKSRLLSDRFSAERPKGSFSTLEIQRTEQGDSAMYLCSSSLAGTAYGYTFGSGTRLTVV.

This clone was observed once. V is TRBV5-8 and J is TRBJ1-2, with 7 positions matching TRBD1. V lost 3 bases and J lost 7; bases outside the gene matches: 12. The CDR3 runs to 15 residues. Germline V gene sequence: CDR1 SGHTS, CDR2 YDEGEE. Here the CDR3 reads CASSSATGSYGGYTF. CDR3 in DNA: TGTGCCAGCAGCTCTGCGACAGGGTCCTACGGTGGCTACACCTTC.

V is TRBV6-5 and J is TRBJ2-1; maybe TRBD2 (7 bases). The CDR3 contains 15 residues. Between the trimmed V and J ends, which lost 2 bases and 8 bases, there was a span of 16 bases. Germline assignment: CDR1 MNHEY and CDR2 SVGAGI. In DNA form, the CDR3 reads TGTGCCAGCAGTTACAGGGCGGGAGCAGGGGATGAGCAGTTCTTC. Its translation is CASSYRAGAGDEQFF.

The genes are TRBV5-1 and TRBJ1-2; D not resolved. V dropped 0 bases and J dropped 8 bases, with 14 bases sitting between them. This CDR3 is 14 amino acids long. Germline loops: CDR1 SGHRS, CDR2 YFSETQ. The CDR3, as DNA: TGCGCCAGCAGCTTGGCCCGCGGGGTCGGGGGCTACACCTTC. The encoded protein is CASSLARGVGGYTF.

The chain recombines TRBV6-1 with TRBJ2-7, with TRBD1 matching 8 bases. Germline lookup yields CDR1 MNHNS and CDR2 SASEGT. CDR3 size: 15 residues. With V trimmed by 5 bases and J by 0 bases, 6 bases remained unmatched. DNA of the CDR3: TGTGCCAGCAGTAATGACCAGGGGGCCTCCTACGAGCAGTACTTC. This gives the protein CASSNDQGASYEQYF.

The CDR3 nucleotides are TGTGCCACCGATCCCCCGGGGGGCAGGCGGTCGGTCGAGAAGAATCAGCCCCAGCATTTT. Amino acids: CATDPPGGRRSVEKNQPQHF. V gene TRBV21-1 combines with J gene TRBJ1-5. TRBV21-1 is given as a pseudogene. There are 20 residues in the CDR3.

This chain links TRBV6-1 with TRBJ2-2; D is uncertain. The CDR3 extends over 13 amino acids. Germline loops: CDR1 MNHNS, CDR2 SASEGT. V shed 8 bases and J shed 1 base, with 8 bases lying between them. CDR3 coding DNA: TGTGCCAGCGACTCGCAGAACACCGGGGAGCTGTTTTTT. Its translation is CASDSQNTGELFF.

V usage is TRBV5-1 and J usage is TRBJ2-6, with TRBD1 matching 9 bases. This CDR3 contains 17 residues. V lost 5 bases, J lost 1 base, and 7 bases stayed unmatched. Germline V CDR1 and CDR2: SGHRS, YFSETQ. CDR3 sequence (DNA): TGCGCCAGCAGACGCACAGGGGGCAGGTCTGGGGCCAACGTCCTGACTTTC. As protein: CASRRTGGRSGANVLTF.

With respect to this clone: The junction departs from germline at one end; a sequencing error may be responsible. The chain is built from TRBV5-1 and TRBJ2-1, with D possibly being TRBD2 (5 bases). The CDR3 contains 12 residues. The V gene's germline CDR1 is SGHRS and CDR2 YFSETQ. CDR3: CASSLAEDPRVF. The CDR3, as DNA: TGCGCCAGCAGCTTGGCGGAGGACCCCCGGGTCTTC. Complete variable domain (other parts from reference TRBV5-1 and TRBJ2-1): KAGVTQTPRYLIKTRGQQVTLSCSPISGHRSVSWYQQTPGQGLQFLFEYFSETQRNKGNFPGRFSGRQFSNSRSEMNVSTLELGDSALYLCASSLAEDPRVFGPGTRLTVL.

This clone was recorded once. The chain has TRBV15 and TRBJ2-5; 8 nucleotides match TRBD1. This CDR3 has 15 amino acids. The germline gives CDR1 LNHNV, CDR2 YYDKDF (reference sequence). V gave up 5 bases and J gave up 2 bases; unmatched junction bases: 7. CDR3 DNA: TGTGCCACCAGCCCACGGACAGGGTATCAAGAGACCCAGTACTTC. This codes for CATSPRTGYQETQYF.

This clone appeared a few times. The chain uses TRBV6-6 and TRBJ1-5; D call uncertain. V lost 3 bases and J 4 bases, leaving 13 bases between the germline ends. CDR1 and CDR2 from the germline V gene are MNHNY and SVGAGI (reference sequence). The CDR3 covers 15 residues. In DNA form, the CDR3 reads TGTGCCAGCAGTTATACTGAGTTCTCGAATCAGCCCCAGCATTTT. Encoded protein: CASSYTEFSNQPQHF.

CDR3 amino acids: CASSPSGQRNEKLFF. The CDR3 bases are TGTGCCAGCAGCCCAAGCGGGCAGCGTAATGAAAAACTGTTTTTT. V gene TRBV4-2 combines with J gene TRBJ1-4; no reliable D call. The CDR3 is 15 residues long. CDR1 LGHNA and CDR2 YNFKEQ come from the germline V gene. Trimming pared 4 bases from V and 4 bases from J, leaving 13 bases between.

The genes are TRBV19 and TRBJ1-5; TRBD1 might be the D (5 bases). Per the germline V gene, CDR1 is LNHDA and CDR2 is SQIVND (reference sequence). This CDR3 region has 15 residues. V was cut by 7 bases and J by 0 bases, with 13 bases left in between. CDR3 bases: TGTGCCAGTACCCTCCGGGGGAATAGCAATCAGCCCCAGCATTTT. Protein sequence: CASTLRGNSNQPQHF.

The chain joins TRBV11-2 to TRBJ2-5, with TRBD2 matching 8 bases. The germline gives CDR1 SGHAT, CDR2 FQNNGV. The V gene end was trimmed by 5 bases and the J gene end by 5 bases; junction bases not matched to a gene: 10. This CDR3 spans 15 amino acids. The CDR3 here is CASSPWVAGPETQYF. The DNA of the CDR3 is TGTGCCAGCAGCCCATGGGTAGCGGGGCCGGAGACCCAGTACTTC.

J is TRBJ2-2 and V is TRBV15, with TRBD1 matching over 9 bases. V trimming: 0 bases; J trimming: 2 bases; junction bases outside the gene matches: 7. CDR3 length: 18 residues. Germline V gives CDR1 LNHNV, CDR2 YYDKDF (reference sequence). The CDR3 sequence is CATSRDHKDRGNTGELFF. In nucleotides, the CDR3 is TGTGCCACCAGCAGAGACCACAAGGACAGGGGTAACACCGGGGAGCTGTTTTTT.

This clone was seen just once. V usage is TRBV5-1 and J usage is TRBJ2-2, with TRBD1 as a possible D gene (5 bases). The germline V gene has CDR1 SGHRS and CDR2 YFSETQ. The CDR3 is made up of 15 amino acids. V lost 9 bases and J lost 1, with 16 bases in between. The CDR3 bases are TGCGCCACCAAAGTGACAGTTTTGAACACCGGGGAGCTGTTTTTT. Translating gives CATKVTVLNTGELFF.

V usage is TRBV7-9 and J usage is TRBJ2-2; tentatively, D is TRBD2 (5 bases). The V end was cut by 1 base, the J end by 7 bases, with 7 bases between. The CDR3 contains 13 residues. The germline V gene has CDR1 SEHNR and CDR2 FQNEAQ (reference sequence). The CDR3, as DNA: TGTGCCAGCAGCTTAGGCAGCGGCGGGGAGCTGTTTTTT. This encodes CASSLGSGGELFF.